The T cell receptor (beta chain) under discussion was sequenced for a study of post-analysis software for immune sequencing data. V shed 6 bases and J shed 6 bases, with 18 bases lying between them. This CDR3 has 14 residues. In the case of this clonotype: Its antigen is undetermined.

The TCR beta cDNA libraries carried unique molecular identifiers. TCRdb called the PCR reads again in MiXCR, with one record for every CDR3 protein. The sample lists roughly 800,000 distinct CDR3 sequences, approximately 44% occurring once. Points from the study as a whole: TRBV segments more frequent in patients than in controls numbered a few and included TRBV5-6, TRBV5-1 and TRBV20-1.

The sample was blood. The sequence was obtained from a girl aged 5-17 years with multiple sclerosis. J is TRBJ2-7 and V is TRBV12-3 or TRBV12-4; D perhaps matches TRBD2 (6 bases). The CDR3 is CASSVLASRGEQYF. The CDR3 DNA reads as TGTGCCAGCAGCGTACTAGCTTCTCGGGGCGAGCAGTACTTC.